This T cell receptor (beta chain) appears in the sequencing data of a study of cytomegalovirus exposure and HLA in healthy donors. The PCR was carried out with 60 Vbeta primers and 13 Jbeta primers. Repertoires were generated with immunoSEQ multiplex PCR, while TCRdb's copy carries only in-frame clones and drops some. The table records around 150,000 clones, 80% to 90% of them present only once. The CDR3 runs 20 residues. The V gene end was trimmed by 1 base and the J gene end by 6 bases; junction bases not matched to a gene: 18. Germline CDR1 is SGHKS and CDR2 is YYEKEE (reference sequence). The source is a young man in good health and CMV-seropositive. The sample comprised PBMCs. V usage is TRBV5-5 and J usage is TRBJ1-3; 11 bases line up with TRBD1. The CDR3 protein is CASSLRTGGLVGAGENTIYF. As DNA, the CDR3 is TGTGCCAGCAGCTTGAGGACAGGGGGCCTCGTCGGGGCCGGGGAAAACACCATATATTTT.